This T cell receptor beta chain was captured in a study of T-cell reconstitution after alpha-beta-depleted transplantation in children (TCRdb year 2016). In the study overall: Using TCR repertoire profiling, the study followed T-cell immune reconstitution in a quantitative way in children after TCRalphabeta/CD19-depleted allogeneic hematopoietic cell transplantation. Broader findings and caveats from the paper: In some patients, the high TCRbeta diversity seen at day 60 was put down to recipient T cells and intrathymic progenitors that had survived conditioning. The frequencies of hyperexpanded clones fell over the following months, and after one year, T-cell counts and TCRbeta diversity were mostly attributed to newly produced T cells. About two months after transplant, the apparently early recovery of alphabetaT-cell counts reportedly depended on just several hundred clones that had expanded rapidly and came from non-depleted graft cells.

Receptor libraries were prepared by PCR. This sample was sequenced with an Illumina HiSeq 2500. Molecular barcoding was employed in the preparation of TCR libraries, with unique molecular identifiers being used to normalize TCRbeta repertoire quantification. TCRdb applied fastp at Q25 and MiXCR to the public reads, then kept only in-frame beta chains. Records with the same CDR3 protein are collapsed into one entry carrying the most frequent genes and DNA. The sample records around 580,000 distinct CDR3 sequences, 20% to 30% of which are singletons. In total, the top ten clones hold just over 35% of the sample. According to the study, the label for this sample's treatment or condition signals: allogeneic hematopoietic cell transplantation with graft depleted of TCRalphabeta T cells and CD19 B cells. TCRalphabeta/CD19-depleted allogeneic hematopoietic cell grafts were given to the transplant recipients, all of whom were children.

This clonotype was picked up a small number of times. Its binding antigen is unknown. There are no base qualities to consult, and no much larger clone falls within one base. CDR1 is given as SGHKS and CDR2 as YYEKEE, both from the germline V gene (reference sequence). At the junction V is shortened by 0 bases and J by 2 bases, with 11 bases in between. The CDR3 runs 15 amino acids, cysteine and phenylalanine included. Only the CDR3 DNA is retained, 45 bases long and in frame from the first base. The sequence derives from a boy younger than two with Wiskott-Aldrich syndrome, due to receive a stem cell transplant. The chain is assembled from TRBV5-5 and TRBJ1-2, with TRBD1 tentatively as D gene (5 bases match). Sequencing used PBMCs, obtained before TCRalphabeta/CD19-depleted stem cell transplant. The DNA sequence is TGTGCCAGCAGCTTGGCATGGACACCCAACTATGGCTACACCTTC. This codes for CASSLAWTPNYGYTF.